This T cell receptor beta chain was recorded in a study of blood T cells in healthy people across ages. Next came a second PCR, run for about 6 to 12 cycles, which used a sample-barcoded 5' primer along with a J-beta primer mix. TCRdb ran MiXCR on the 5' RACE reads and lists one entry per CDR3 protein. The table has about 780,000 distinct CDR3 sequences, approximately 24% seen once. The V and J ends lost 3 bases and 5 bases respectively, with 13 bases between them. CDR1 is WSHSY and CDR2 is SAAADI in the germline V gene. CDR3 size: 14 residues. This clonotype was picked up a small number of times. These same data were also listed under a study on T cells of mothers and their children. That publication notes: A slight, non-significant increase in overlap was found for related mother-child pairs relative to unrelated pairs.

The chain combines TRBV10-2 with TRBJ1-1; D is unresolved. The receptor's source is a boy under 18 in good health. Sequenced sample: blood. The CDR3 DNA follows: TGCGCCAGCAGTGAAGCAGGAGTCGGGACTGAAGCTTTCTTT. It specifies CASSEAGVGTEAFF.